This T cell receptor (beta chain) is drawn from a study of long-term antiretroviral therapy in people with HIV (dated by TCRdb to the early 2020s). Study-level background: Collection of the earliest samples took place about a decade ahead of the 2015 WHO recommendation for immediate ART, at a time when ART was typically delayed until CD4 counts fell. Whether ART initiation and durable HIV suppression were associated with changes in peripheral blood TRB repertoire composition and diversity was tested in a retrospective serial study. The cohort contributed about 180 cryopreserved PBMC samples from about 29 adults with confirmed HIV infection, collected serially over a mean of about 6 years (range 1-12). About 40% of the 30 participants with HIV were female. No cross-contamination during QIAcube processing was shown when test extractions of a monoclonal T-cell line were performed alongside a few dozen polyclonal samples.

Sequencing of the TRB variable region was done with the immunoSEQ hsTCRB v3.0 assay at survey level resolution. A depth of roughly 35,000-55,000 T-cell genomes per sample was targeted for TRB sequencing. An Illumina MiSeq with a v3 150-cycle kit was used to sequence the pooled TRB libraries. The published analysis was carried out like this. Repertoire analysis ran in R within a reproducible Nextflow workflow covering QC, data transformation and analysis. LymphoSeq2, an R package for AIRR-Seq data exploration, was used to implement custom analyses. After excluding a few samples that yielded fewer than 5000 total TRB sequences, 188 HIV repertoires remained for analysis. Among the roughly 190 retained HIV repertoires, approximately 57 were collected before ART initiation and 120 to 140 were collected after ART initiation. Each repertoire was downsampled to 5000 TRB nucleotide sequences, and summary statistics were averaged across 100 downsampling iterations. Only TRB sequences with CDR3 regions of at least seven amino acids were retained for analysis. Diversity was assessed using a clonality score derived from Shannon entropy and using the Gini coefficient. Repertoire networks linked the top 5000 CDR3 amino acid sequences whenever two sequences differed by an edit distance of one. Antigen specificity groups and MHC restriction were predicted for TRB CDR3 amino acid sequences with GLIPH2. CDR3 amino acid sequences were matched against VDJdb and McPAS-TCR to flag known CMV, EBV, HIV or tissue antigen associations. Pre-ART, post-ART and control groups were compared with Wilcoxon signed-rank tests and Holm-Bonferroni correction. TCRdb re-hosts the immuneACCESS table, in-frame sequences only. Its copies lack some clones; in the studies checked, an unresolved V gene accounts for under half of them, and the cause for the rest is not known. From that table come the V and J calls and clone size; the DNA was used to work out D and trimming. The sample profile shows 20,000 to 30,000 clones; roughly 85% of them were found once. The ten largest clones take up 10% of the sample.

Comments on this clone: No cognate antigen has been identified for it. No base qualities exist here, and no much larger clone lies one base off it.

Findings and caveats that apply to the study as a whole: HIV repertoires had narrower CDR3 length ranges than controls, and the network structure suggested an antigen-experienced repertoire that shifted only slightly toward naive after ART. Because cell numbers in pre-ART samples were limited, unsorted PBMC were profiled instead of sorted CD4+ and CD8+ T cells. ART initiation was associated with a significant increase in TRB diversity, but diversity stayed significantly below transplant donor controls even after long-term ART. Inferences about post-ART repertoire changes were limited because no data were available on ART adherence, viral resistance or therapy changes. The samples span the years 2004 to 2017, and the ART regimens used at that time may not be as effective as current regimens. Owing to limited PBMC availability, only the TCR beta chain was sequenced, without alpha chain pairing. At every time point, the repertoire was dominated by expanded TRB clones first identified before ART initiation, although this dominance fluctuated and, in many PLHIV, declined after ART.

From its cysteine to its phenylalanine, the CDR3 spans 13 amino acids. Just CDR3 DNA is preserved here, 39 bases in frame from base 1. Clipping removes 3 bases from V and 4 bases from J, with 2 as the unmatched junction base count. The CDR1 and CDR2 encoded by the germline V gene (reference sequence) are SEHNR and FQNEAQ. To be included, a participant needed at least one PBMC sample from before ART initiation plus at least two post-ART samples. All participants with HIV were treated in the United States of America. Cryopreserved samples of about 0.95-11 million PBMC were thawed and washed before DNA extraction. At the time of the earliest PBMC sample, participants with HIV were aged between about 20 and 54 years. Each participant contributed PBMC samples from 1-4 timepoints before ART initiation and 2-8 timepoints after ART initiation, with a median of 7 samples. Serial HIV viral load, CD4+ T-cell count, ART history and demographic data were obtained for every participant. Genomic DNA was extracted from unsorted PBMC with a Qiagen kit on a QIAcube, with processing performed in batches of 12 samples.

This material consisted of unsorted PBMCs, taken 1.2 years after starting antiretroviral therapy. This TCR derives from a woman in her thirties or forties with HIV. The sequence joins TRBV7-9 to TRBJ2-5, with 7 bases matching TRBD1. CDR3 protein: CASSLGQLETQYF. The DNA sequence is as follows: TGTGCCAGCAGCTTGGGACAGTTAGAGACCCAGTACTTC.